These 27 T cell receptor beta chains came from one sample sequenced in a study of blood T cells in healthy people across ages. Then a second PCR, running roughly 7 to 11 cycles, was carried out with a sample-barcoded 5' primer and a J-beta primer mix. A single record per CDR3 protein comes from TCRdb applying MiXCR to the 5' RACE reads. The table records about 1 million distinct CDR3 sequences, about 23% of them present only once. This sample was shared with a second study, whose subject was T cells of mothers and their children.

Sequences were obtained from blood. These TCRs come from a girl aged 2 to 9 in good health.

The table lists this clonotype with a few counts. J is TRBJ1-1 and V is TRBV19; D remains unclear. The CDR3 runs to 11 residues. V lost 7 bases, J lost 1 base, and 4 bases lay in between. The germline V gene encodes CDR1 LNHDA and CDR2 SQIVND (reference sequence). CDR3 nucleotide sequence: TGTGCCAGTACTGCGAACACTGAAGCTTTCTTT. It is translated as CASTANTEAFF. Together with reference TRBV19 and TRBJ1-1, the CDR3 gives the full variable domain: DGGITQSPKYLFRKEGQNVTLSCEQNLNHDAMYWYRQDPGQGLRLIYYSQIVNDFQKGDIAEGYSVSREKKESFPLTVTSAQKNPTAFYLCASTANTEAFFGQGTRLTVV.

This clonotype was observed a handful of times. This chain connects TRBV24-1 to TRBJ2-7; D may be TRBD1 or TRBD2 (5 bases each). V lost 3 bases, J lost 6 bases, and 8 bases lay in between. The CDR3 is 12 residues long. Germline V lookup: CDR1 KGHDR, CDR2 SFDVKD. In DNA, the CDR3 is TGTGCCACCAGTGATCGGGGCTCCGAGCAGTACTTC. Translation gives CATSDRGSEQYF.

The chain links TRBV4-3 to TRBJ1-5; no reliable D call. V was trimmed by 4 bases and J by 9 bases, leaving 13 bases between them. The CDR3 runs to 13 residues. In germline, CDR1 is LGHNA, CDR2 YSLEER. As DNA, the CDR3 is TGCGCCAGCAGCCTCGATAGGGCCGGGCCCCAGCATTTT. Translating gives CASSLDRAGPQHF.

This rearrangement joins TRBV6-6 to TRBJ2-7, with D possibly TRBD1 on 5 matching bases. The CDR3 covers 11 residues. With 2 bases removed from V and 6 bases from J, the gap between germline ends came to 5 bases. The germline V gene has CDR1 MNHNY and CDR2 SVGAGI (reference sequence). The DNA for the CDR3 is TGTGCCAGCAGTTACAGGGGCGAGCAGTACTTC. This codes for CASSYRGEQYF.

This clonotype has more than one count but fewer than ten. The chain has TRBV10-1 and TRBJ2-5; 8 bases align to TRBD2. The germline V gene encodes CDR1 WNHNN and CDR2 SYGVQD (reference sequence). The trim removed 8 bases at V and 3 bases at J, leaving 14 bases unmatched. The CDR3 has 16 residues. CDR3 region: CASGGPCPGLEETQYF. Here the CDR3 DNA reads TGCGCCAGCGGTGGCCCTTGCCCGGGACTAGAAGAGACCCAGTACTTC.

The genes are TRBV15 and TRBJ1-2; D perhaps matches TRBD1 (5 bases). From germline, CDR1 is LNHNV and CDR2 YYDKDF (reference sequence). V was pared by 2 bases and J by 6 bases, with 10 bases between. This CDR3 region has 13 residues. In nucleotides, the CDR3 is TGTGCCACCAGCAGAAGCAGGGTGGATGGCTACACCTTC. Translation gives CATSRSRVDGYTF.

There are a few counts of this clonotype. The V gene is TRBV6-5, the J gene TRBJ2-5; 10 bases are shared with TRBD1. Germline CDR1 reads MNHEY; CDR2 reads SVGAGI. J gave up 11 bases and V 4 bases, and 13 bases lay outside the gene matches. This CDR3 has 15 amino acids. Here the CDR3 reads CASSSSGTGAGEQYF. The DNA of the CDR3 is TGTGCCAGCAGTTCCTCGGGGACAGGGGCGGGGGAGCAGTACTTC.

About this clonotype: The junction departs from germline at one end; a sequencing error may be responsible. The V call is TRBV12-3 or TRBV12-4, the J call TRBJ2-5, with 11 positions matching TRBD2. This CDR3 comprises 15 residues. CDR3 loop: CAGSRTSGRGETQYF. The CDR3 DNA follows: TGTGCCGGCAGCCGTACTAGCGGGAGAGGGGAGACCCAGTACTTC.

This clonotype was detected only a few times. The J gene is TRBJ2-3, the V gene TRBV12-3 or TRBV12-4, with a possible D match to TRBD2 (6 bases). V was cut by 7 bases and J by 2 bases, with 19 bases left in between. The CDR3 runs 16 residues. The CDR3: CASTPWSPGDTDTQYF. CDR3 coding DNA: TGTGCCAGCACCCCGTGGTCGCCGGGGGACACAGATACGCAGTATTTT.

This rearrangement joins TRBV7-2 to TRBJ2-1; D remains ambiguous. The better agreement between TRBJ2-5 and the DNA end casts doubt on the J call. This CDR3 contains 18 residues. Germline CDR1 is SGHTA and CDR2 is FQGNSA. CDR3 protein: CASSLSGFGVSLGETQYF. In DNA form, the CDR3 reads TGTGCCAGCAGCTTATCTGGGTTTGGGGTTAGTCTAGGAGAGACCCAGTACTTC.

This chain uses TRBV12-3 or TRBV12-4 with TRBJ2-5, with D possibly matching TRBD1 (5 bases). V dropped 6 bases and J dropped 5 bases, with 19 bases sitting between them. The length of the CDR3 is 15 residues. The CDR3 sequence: CASSLTGAQVETQYF. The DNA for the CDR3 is TGTGCCAGCAGCCTTACAGGTGCTCAAGTGGAGACCCAGTACTTC.

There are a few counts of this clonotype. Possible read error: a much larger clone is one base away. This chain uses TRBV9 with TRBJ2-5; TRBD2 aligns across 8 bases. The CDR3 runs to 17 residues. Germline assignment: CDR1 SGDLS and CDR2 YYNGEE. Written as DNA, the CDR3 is TGTGCCAGCAGCGTAGACGGAAGCGGGAGTCCCCAAGAGGCCCAGTACTTC. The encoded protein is CASSVDGSGSPQEAQYF.

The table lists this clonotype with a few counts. The CDR3 DNA reads TGCAGCGTTCCCGAGGTGCGCAATGAGCAGTTCTTC. This translates into CSVPEVRNEQFF. The rearrangement joins TRBV29-1 to TRBJ2-1; D is uncertain. The germline V gene encodes CDR1 SQVTM and CDR2 ANQGSEA. The length of the CDR3 is 12 residues. V gave up 5 bases and J gave up 6 bases, with 11 bases separating them.

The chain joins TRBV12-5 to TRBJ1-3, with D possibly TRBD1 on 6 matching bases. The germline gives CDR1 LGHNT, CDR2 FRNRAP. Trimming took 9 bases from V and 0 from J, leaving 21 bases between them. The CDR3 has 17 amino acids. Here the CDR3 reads CASGTRTVITSGNTIYF. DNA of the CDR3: TGTGCTAGCGGTACCCGGACAGTAATAACCTCTGGAAACACCATATATTTT. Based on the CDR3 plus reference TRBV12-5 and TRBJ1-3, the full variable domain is DARVTQTPRHKVTEMGQEVTMRCQPILGHNTVFWYRQTMMQGLELLAYFRNRAPLDDSGMPKDRFSAEMPDATLATLKIQPSEPRDSAVYFCASGTRTVITSGNTIYFGEGSWLTVV.

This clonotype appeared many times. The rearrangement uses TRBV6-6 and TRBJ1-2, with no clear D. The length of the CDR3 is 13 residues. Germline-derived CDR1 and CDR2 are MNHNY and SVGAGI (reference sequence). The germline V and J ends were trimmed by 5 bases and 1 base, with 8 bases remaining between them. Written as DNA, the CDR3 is TGTGCCAGCAGTAAGGACCGTAACTATGGCTACACCTTC. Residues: CASSKDRNYGYTF.

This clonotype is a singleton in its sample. CDR3 residues: CASSLAGQGKETQYF. The CDR3 nucleotides are TGTGCCAGCAGCTTAGCGGGGCAGGGCAAAGAGACCCAGTACTTC. The rearrangement links TRBV7-2 to TRBJ2-5; the D gene is possibly TRBD1 (5 bases). The V gene's germline CDR1 is SGHTA and CDR2 FQGNSA. This CDR3 has 15 amino acids. V was clipped by 0 bases and J by 3 bases, with 11 bases between them. Drawing the rest from reference TRBV7-2 and TRBJ2-5, the complete variable domain is GAGVSQSPSNKVTEKGKDVELRCDPISGHTALYWYRQSLGQGLEFLIYFQGNSAPDKSGLPSDRFSAERTGGSVSTLTIQRTQQEDSAVYLCASSLAGQGKETQYFGPGTRLLVL.

As DNA, the CDR3 is TGTGCCAGCAGTGAGTTCCAGGACATCCGCTACGAGCAGTACTTC. Its protein is CASSEFQDIRYEQYF. V and J are TRBV6-1 and TRBJ2-7; a weak D match, TRBD1 (5 bases). The V and J ends lost 3 bases and 3 bases respectively, with 15 bases between them. The length of the CDR3 is 15 residues. Germline lookup yields CDR1 MNHNS and CDR2 SASEGT.

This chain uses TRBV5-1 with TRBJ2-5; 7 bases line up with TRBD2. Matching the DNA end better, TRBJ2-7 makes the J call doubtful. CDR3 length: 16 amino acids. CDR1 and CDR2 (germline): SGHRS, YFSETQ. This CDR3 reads CASSLERGRDFYEQYF. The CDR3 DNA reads TGCGCCAGCAGCTTGGAGCGGGGTAGGGATTTCTACGAGCAGTACTTC.

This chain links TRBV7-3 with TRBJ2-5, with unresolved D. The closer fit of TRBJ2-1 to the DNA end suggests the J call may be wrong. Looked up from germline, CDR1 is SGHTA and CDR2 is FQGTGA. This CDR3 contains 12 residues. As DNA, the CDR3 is TGTGCCAGCAGCTTATTTCTGGCCGAGCAGTTCTTC. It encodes CASSLFLAEQFF.

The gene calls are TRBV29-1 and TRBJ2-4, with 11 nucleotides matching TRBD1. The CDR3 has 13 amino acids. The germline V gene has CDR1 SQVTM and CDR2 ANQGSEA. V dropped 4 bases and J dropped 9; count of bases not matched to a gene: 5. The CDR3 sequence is CSVGGQGVTIQYF. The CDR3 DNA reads TGCAGCGTTGGGGGACAGGGGGTGACCATTCAGTACTTC.

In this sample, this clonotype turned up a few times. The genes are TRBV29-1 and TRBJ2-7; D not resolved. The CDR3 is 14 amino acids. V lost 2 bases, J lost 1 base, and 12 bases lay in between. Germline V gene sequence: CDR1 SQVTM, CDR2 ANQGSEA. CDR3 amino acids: CSVESDVGSYEQYF. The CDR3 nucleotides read TGCAGCGTTGAAAGCGACGTAGGATCCTACGAGCAGTACTTC.

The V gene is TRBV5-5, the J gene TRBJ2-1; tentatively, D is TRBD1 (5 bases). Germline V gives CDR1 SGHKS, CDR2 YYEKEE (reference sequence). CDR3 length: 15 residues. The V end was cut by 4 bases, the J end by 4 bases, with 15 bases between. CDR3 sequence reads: CASSLQVTSYNEQFF. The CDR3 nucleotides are TGTGCCAGCAGCCTACAGGTTACATCTTACAATGAGCAGTTCTTC. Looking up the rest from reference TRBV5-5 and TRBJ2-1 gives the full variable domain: DAGVTQSPTHLIKTRGQQVTLRCSPISGHKSVSWYQQVLGQGPQFIFQYYEKEERGRGNFPDRFSARQFPNYSSELNVNALLLGDSALYLCASSLQVTSYNEQFFGPGTRLTVL.

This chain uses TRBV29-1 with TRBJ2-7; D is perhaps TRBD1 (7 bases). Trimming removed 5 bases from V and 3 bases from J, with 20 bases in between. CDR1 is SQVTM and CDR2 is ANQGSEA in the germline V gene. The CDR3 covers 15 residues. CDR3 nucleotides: TGCAGCGTTCGGGAGACGACAGGGTCTATCTACGAGCAGTACTTC. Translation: CSVRETTGSIYEQYF.

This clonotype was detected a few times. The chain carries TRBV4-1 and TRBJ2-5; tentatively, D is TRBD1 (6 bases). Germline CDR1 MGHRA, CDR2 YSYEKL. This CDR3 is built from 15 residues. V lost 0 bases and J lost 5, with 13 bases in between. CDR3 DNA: TGCGCCAGCAGCCAAGAAAAAGGGGGAGATGAGACCCAGTACTTC. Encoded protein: CASSQEKGGDETQYF.

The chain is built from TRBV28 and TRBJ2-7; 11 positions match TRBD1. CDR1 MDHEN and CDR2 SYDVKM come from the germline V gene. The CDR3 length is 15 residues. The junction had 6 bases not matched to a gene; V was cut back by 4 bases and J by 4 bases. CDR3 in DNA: TGTGCCAGCAGTTACCGGGACAGGGGGACTTACGAGCAGTACTTC. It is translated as CASSYRDRGTYEQYF.

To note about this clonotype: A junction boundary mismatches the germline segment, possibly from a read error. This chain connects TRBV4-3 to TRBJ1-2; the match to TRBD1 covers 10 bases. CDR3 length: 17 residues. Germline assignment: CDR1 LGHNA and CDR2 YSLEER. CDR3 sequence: CTSSQEFTDRGAYGYTF. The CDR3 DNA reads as TGCACCAGCAGCCAAGAATTTACGGACAGGGGGGCCTATGGCTACACCTTC.

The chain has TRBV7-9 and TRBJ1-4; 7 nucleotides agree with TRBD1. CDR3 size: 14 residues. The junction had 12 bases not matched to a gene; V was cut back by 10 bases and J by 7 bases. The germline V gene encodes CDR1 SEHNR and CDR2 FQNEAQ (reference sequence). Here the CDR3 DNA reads TGTGCCACCCGGGACAGTGGGGTCGGTGAAAAACTGTTTTTT. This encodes CATRDSGVGEKLFF.